This is a list of T cell receptor beta chains from one sample in a study of human T cells and chemical hapten exposure. TCRdb used MiXCR to reprocess the RACE reads, holding one entry per CDR3 protein. The profile covers 55,000 to 75,000 distinct CDR3 sequences, with 9.5% to 15% appearing a single time and roughly 2.3% taken by the ten largest. The material was whole blood, obtained in connection with sensitization to the hapten diphenylcyclopropenone (DPC). Receptors originate from a man aged 25 to 45 with alopecia areata. Some clones in this sample may be carry-over from other donors' samples. Both conserved end residues are part of each CDR3. The order of the fields is V gene, clone size, J gene, D gene, CDR3 DNA, CDR3 protein. A D gene is named only where the DNA matches it firmly. Not every row has a clone size; where given, it reads once, few, many or a size class.

>TRBV7-2|many|TRBJ1-1|TRBD1
TGTGCCAGCAGCTTAAAGGGACAGAAGAACACTGAAGCTTTCTTT
CASSLKGQKNTEAFF
>TRBV6-6|many|TRBJ1-1|TRBD1
TGTGCCAGCAAAGGACAGGGGGTAACTGAAGCTTTCTTT
CASKGQGVTEAFF
>TRBV5-5|many|TRBJ2-5|NA
TGTGCCAGCAGCTTGAGCGGTACAGCCAAAGAGACCCAGTACTTC
CASSLSGTAKETQYF
>TRBV5-1|many|TRBJ2-7|TRBD1
TGCGCCAGCAGCTTCCTGGACAGGGAAGGGGCCTCCTACGAGCAGTACTTC
CASSFLDREGASYEQYF
>TRBV3-1|many|TRBJ1-2|NA
TGTGCCAGCAGCCAAGATTGGGGTTATTACACCTTC
CASSQDWGYYTF
>TRBV7-2|few|TRBJ2-4|TRBD1
TGTGCCAGCAGTTTACAGGGGAAAAACATTCAGTACTTC
CASSLQGKNIQYF
>TRBV19|NA|TRBJ2-4|NA
TGTGCCAGTAGTATAAGAGGGTTGGAGGGATTCGTGGCCAAAAACATTCAGTACTTC
CASSIRGLEGFVAKNIQYF
>TRBV5-1|few|TRBJ2-7|NA
TGCGCCAGCAGCTTACGGGACATACCGTTGGAGCAGTACTTC
CASSLRDIPLEQYF
>TRBV29-1|NA|TRBJ2-5|NA
TGCAGCGTTGCATGGAGTTCAAAAGAGACCCAGTACTTC
CSVAWSSKETQYF
>TRBV29-1|NA|TRBJ1-1|NA
TGCAGCGTCGTTGAGGGTTACACTGAAGCTTTCTTT
CSVVEGYTEAFF
>TRBV11-2|many|TRBJ2-1|NA
TGTGCCAGCATGCGGAGGGGCGACAATGAGCAGTTCTTC
CASMRRGDNEQFF
>TRBV5-4|NA|TRBJ1-5|NA
TGTGCCAGCAGCATTACAGGGAGCGTAAGCAATCAGCCCCAGCATTTT
CASSITGSVSNQPQHF
>TRBV20-1|NA|TRBJ2-3|NA
TGCAGTGCTAGCTTTAGGGCAGGGTCGTCAGATACGCAGTATTTT
CSASFRAGSSDTQYF
>TRBV4-1|NA|TRBJ2-3|NA
TGCGCCAGCACCAAAGAACGGGCCCTGGGCACAGATACGCAGTATTTT
CASTKERALGTDTQYF
>TRBV5-5|many|TRBJ2-7|NA
TGTGCCAGCAGCTTTCAGGGTACAAGCTCCTACGAGCAGTACTTC
CASSFQGTSSYEQYF
>TRBV21-1|many|TRBJ2-7|NA
TGTGCCAGCAGCAAAGGGGAGGGGACTAGCGGTCTGGAGCAGTACTTC
CASSKGEGTSGLEQYF
>TRBV7-9|many|TRBJ1-1|NA
TGTGCCAGCAGCTTCAGGGAGATGAACACTGAAGCTTTCTTT
CASSFREMNTEAFF
>TRBV19|many|TRBJ1-2|TRBD1
TGTGCCAGCGAAGGACAGGGGAACTATGGCTACACCTTC
CASEGQGNYGYTF
>TRBV6-2/TRBV6-3|many|TRBJ2-2|TRBD1
TGTGCCAGCAGTTACTCCGAACAGGGGACCGGGGAGCTGTTTTTT
CASSYSEQGTGELFF